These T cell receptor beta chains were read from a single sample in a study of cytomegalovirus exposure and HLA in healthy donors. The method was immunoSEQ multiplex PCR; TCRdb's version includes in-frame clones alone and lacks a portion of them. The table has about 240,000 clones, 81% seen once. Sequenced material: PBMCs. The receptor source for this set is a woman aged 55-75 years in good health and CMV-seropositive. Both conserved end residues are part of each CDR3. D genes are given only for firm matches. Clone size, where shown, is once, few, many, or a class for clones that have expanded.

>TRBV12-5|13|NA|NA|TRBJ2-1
CASEEANNNEQFF
TGTGCTAGTGAAGAGGCTAACAACAATGAGCAGTTCTTC
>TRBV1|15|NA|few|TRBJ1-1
CTSSLDRGGYTEAFF
TGCACCAGCAGCTTAGACAGGGGGGGGTACACTGAAGCTTTCTTT
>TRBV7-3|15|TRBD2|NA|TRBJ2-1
CASSSGLAVNNEQFF
TGTGCCAGCAGCTCCGGACTAGCGGTTAACAATGAGCAGTTCTTC
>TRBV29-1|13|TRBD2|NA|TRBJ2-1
CSLLAGGHNEQFF
TGCAGCTTACTAGCGGGAGGCCACAATGAGCAGTTCTTC
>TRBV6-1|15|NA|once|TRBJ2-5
CASSEGTRGLETQYF
TGTGCCAGCAGTGAAGGGACCAGGGGTCTAGAGACCCAGTACTTC
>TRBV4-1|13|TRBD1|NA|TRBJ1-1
CASSQSRTGGAFF
TGCGCCAGCAGCCAATCCAGGACAGGAGGAGCTTTCTTT
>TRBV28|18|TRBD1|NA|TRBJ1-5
CASSLFIAGQGSNQPQHF
TGTGCCAGCAGTTTATTTATAGCGGGACAGGGAAGCAATCAGCCCCAGCATTTT
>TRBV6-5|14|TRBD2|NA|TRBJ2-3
CASSWTRFADTQYF
TGTGCCAGCTCCTGGACTAGGTTCGCAGATACGCAGTATTTT
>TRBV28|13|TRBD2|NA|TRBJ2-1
CASKRGDGNEQFF
TGTGCCAGCAAGCGGGGAGATGGGAATGAGCAGTTCTTC
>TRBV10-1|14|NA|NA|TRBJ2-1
CASSESISVNEQFF
TGCGCCAGCAGTGAGTCGATCAGCGTCAATGAGCAGTTCTTC
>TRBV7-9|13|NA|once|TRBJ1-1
CASSVDTNTEAFF
TGTGCCAGCAGCGTAGACACGAACACTGAAGCTTTCTTT
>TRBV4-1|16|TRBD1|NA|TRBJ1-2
CASSQETGLANYGYTF
TGCGCCAGCAGCCAAGAGACAGGGCTTGCTAACTATGGCTACACCTTC
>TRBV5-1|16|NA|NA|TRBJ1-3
CASSVQGVGSGNTIYF
TGCGCCAGCAGCGTGCAGGGTGTAGGCTCTGGAAACACCATATATTTT
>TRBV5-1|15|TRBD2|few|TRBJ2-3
CASSITSGITDTQYF
TGCGCCAGCAGCATAACAAGCGGGATCACAGATACGCAGTATTTT
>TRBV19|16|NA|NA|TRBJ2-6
CASSISGFEDSNVLTF
TGTGCCAGTAGTATAAGCGGTTTCGAGGATTCCAACGTCCTGACTTTC
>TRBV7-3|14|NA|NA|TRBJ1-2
CASSVSAGSGGYTF
TGTGCCAGCAGCGTATCCGCAGGGTCTGGTGGCTACACCTTC
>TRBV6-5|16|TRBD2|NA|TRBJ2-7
CASSYLPRGLAYEQYF
TGTGCCAGCAGTTATCTGCCCCGCGGACTAGCCTACGAGCAGTACTTC
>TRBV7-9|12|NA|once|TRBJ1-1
CASSLESGEAFF
TGTGCCAGCAGCTTAGAATCAGGTGAAGCTTTCTTT
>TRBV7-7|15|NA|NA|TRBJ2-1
CASSPSMGPGHEQFF
TGTGCTAGCAGCCCGAGTATGGGCCCCGGCCATGAGCAGTTCTTC
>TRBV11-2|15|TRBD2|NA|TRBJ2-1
CASSLIAGAYNEQFF
TGTGCCAGCAGCTTAATAGCGGGAGCCTACAATGAGCAGTTCTTC
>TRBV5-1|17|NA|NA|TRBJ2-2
CASSGLTGASGTGELFF
TGCGCCAGCAGCGGACTGACGGGAGCGTCGGGCACCGGGGAGCTGTTTTTT
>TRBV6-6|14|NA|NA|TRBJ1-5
CASSYATVNQPQHF
TGTGCCAGCAGTTACGCTACGGTGAATCAGCCCCAGCATTTT
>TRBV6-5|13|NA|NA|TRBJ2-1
CASRTPGAFEQFF
TGTGCCAGCAGAACTCCAGGGGCCTTTGAGCAGTTCTTC
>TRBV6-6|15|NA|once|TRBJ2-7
CASRRGTVSSYEQYF
TGTGCCAGCCGACGCGGGACCGTAAGCTCCTACGAGCAGTACTTC
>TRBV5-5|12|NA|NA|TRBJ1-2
CASSPRGFGYTF
TGTGCCAGCAGCCCGAGGGGGTTCGGCTACACCTTC
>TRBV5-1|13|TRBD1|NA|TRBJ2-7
CASSPTGTYEQYF
TGCGCCAGCAGCCCGACAGGGACCTACGAGCAGTACTTC
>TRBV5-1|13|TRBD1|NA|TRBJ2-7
CASSLADRDEQYF
TGCGCCAGCAGCTTGGCCGACAGGGACGAGCAGTACTTC
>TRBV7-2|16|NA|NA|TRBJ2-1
CASSRRRGRIDNEQFF
TGTGCCAGCAGCCGGAGGAGGGGCCGCATAGACAATGAGCAGTTCTTC
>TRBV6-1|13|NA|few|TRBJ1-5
CASRVGRNQPQHF
TGTGCCAGCAGGGTGGGCAGGAATCAGCCCCAGCATTTT
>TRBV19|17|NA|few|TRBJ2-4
CASSIGLAGFAKNIQYF
TGTGCCAGTAGTATAGGATTGGCAGGTTTTGCCAAAAACATTCAGTACTTC
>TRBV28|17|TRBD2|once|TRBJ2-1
CASSSPWGLAGSREQFF
TGTGCCAGCAGTTCCCCCTGGGGACTAGCGGGGAGTAGGGAGCAGTTCTTC
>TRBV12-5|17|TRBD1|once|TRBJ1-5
CASGKRTGLNSNQPQHF
TGTGCTAGTGGTAAACGGACAGGACTGAATAGCAATCAGCCCCAGCATTTT
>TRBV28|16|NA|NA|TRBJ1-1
CASSRPSGGLNTEAFF
TGTGCCAGCAGCCGTCCATCCGGAGGGTTGAACACTGAAGCTTTCTTT
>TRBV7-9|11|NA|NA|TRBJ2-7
CASSPSYEQYF
TGTGCCAGCAGCCCTTCCTACGAGCAGTACTTC
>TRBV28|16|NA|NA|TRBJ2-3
CASSLGRTPLRDTQYF
TGTGCCAGCAGTTTGGGTAGGACTCCTCTTCGCGATACGCAGTATTTT
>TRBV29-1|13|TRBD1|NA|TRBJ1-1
CSVGTGMNTEAFF
TGCAGCGTGGGGACAGGTATGAACACTGAAGCTTTCTTT
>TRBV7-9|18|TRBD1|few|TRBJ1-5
CASSLTGQGLYSNQPQHF
TGTGCCAGCAGCTTAACCGGACAGGGACTCTATAGCAATCAGCCCCAGCATTTT
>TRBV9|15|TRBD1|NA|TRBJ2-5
CASSVLDRASETQYF
TGTGCCAGCAGCGTCCTGGACAGGGCTTCAGAGACCCAGTACTTC
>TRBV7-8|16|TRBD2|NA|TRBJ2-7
CASSLDASGRSYEQYF
TGTGCCAGCAGCTTAGACGCTAGCGGGAGGTCCTACGAGCAGTACTTC